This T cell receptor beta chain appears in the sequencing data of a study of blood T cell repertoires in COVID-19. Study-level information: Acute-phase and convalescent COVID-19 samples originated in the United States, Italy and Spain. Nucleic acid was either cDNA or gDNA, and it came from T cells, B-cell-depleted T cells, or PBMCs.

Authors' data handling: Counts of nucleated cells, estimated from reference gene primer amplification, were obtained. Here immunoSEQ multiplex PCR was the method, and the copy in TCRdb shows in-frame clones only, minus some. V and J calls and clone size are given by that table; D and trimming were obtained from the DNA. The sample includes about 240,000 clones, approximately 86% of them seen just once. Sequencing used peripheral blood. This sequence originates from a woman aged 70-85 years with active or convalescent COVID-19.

CDR3 nucleotides: TGTGCCAGCAGTTTCTCAGGGGCTGGGGCCAACGTCCTGACTTTC. It encodes CASSFSGAGANVLTF. This sequence joins TRBV27 and TRBJ2-6; weak D call: TRBD1 (6 bases). Between the trimmed V and J ends, which lost 3 bases and 2 bases, there was a span of 8 bases. CDR3 length: 15 amino acids. Germline values: CDR1 MNHEY, CDR2 SMNVEV (reference sequence).